This T cell receptor (beta chain) was identified in a study of blood T cell repertoires in COVID-19. The table came from immunoSEQ multiplex PCR; TCRdb's copy has only in-frame clones and leaves some out. The table includes 65,000 to 90,000 clones, approximately 88% detected once. Germline trimming cut 4 bases from V and 4 bases from J; bases unmatched to any gene: 8. Germline V gene data show CDR1 as MNHNS and CDR2 as SASEGT. The CDR3 contains 16 residues. J is TRBJ2-1 and V is TRBV6-1, with 9 bases fitting TRBD2. Sample: peripheral blood. This TCR was recovered from a woman older than 75 with acute or convalescent COVID-19. The CDR3, as DNA: TGTGCCAGCAGTGCTGCAGCGGGGGGCCCATACAATGAGCAGTTCTTC. It yields the protein CASSAAAGGPYNEQFF.